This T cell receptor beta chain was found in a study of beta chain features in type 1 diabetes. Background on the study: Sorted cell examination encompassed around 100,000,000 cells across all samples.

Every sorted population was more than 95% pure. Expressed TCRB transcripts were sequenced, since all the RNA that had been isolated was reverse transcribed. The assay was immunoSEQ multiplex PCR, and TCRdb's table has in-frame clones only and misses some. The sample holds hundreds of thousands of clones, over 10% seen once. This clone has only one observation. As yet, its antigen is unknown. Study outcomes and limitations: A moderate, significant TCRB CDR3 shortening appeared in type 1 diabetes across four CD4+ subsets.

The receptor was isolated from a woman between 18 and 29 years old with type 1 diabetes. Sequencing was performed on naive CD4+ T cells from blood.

The CDR3 DNA is TGTGCCAGCAGACGTGAGACTAGCGGGGATGAGACCCAGTACTTC. Encoded protein: CASRRETSGDETQYF. The rearrangement uses TRBV2 and TRBJ2-5, with 11 bases matching TRBD2. With 6 bases clipped from V and 5 bases from J, the junction kept 8 bases outside the gene matches. The CDR3 is made up of 15 amino acids. CDR1 and CDR2 (germline): SNHLY, FYNNEI.